This is a list of T cell receptor beta chains from one sample in a study of blood T cell repertoires in COVID-19. The protocol was immunoSEQ multiplex PCR, while the TCRdb copy is restricted to in-frame clones and leaves out a portion. This sample has about 160,000 clones, with roughly 93% found just once. Sequencing used peripheral blood. Every receptor here comes from a woman aged 50 to 65 with acute or convalescent COVID-19. The CDR3 runs from the conserved cysteine through the conserved F or W. Fields, in order: clone size, J gene, D gene, V gene, CDR3 protein, CDR3 DNA. D genes are given only for firm matches. Only some rows state a clone size, as once, few, many or a class for expanded clones.

>-|TRBJ2-2|-|TRBV7-9
CASSSPLHGELFF
TGTGCCAGCAGTTCCCCACTGCACGGGGAGCTGTTTTTT
>-|TRBJ2-1|-|TRBV11-2
CASSSQGGPYNEQFF
TGTGCCAGCAGTTCACAGGGAGGGCCCTACAATGAGCAGTTCTTC
>-|TRBJ1-3|-|TRBV30
CAWIGGYTRSGNTIYF
TGTGCCTGGATCGGCGGTTACACGCGTTCTGGAAACACCATATATTTT
>once|TRBJ2-7|-|TRBV5-8
CASSSTSSGPYEQYF
TGTGCCAGCAGCTCAACTAGCTCCGGACCCTACGAGCAGTACTTC
>-|TRBJ1-2|-|TRBV7-9
CASSLGEEAFYGYTF
TGTGCCAGCAGCTTGGGGGAGGAGGCCTTCTATGGCTACACCTTC
>-|TRBJ1-1|TRBD1|TRBV19
CASSREDRRNTEAFF
TGTGCCAGTAGTAGGGAGGACAGGAGGAACACTGAAGCTTTCTTT
>-|TRBJ1-2|-|TRBV7-9
CASSSNRDFPYGYTF
TGTGCCAGCAGCTCGAACCGGGACTTCCCTTATGGCTACACCTTC
>-|TRBJ1-2|-|TRBV9
CASSVAHSSYGYTF
TGTGCCAGCAGCGTAGCCCATTCATCCTATGGCTACACCTTC
>-|TRBJ1-1|TRBD1|TRBV4-1
CASSLTSGTVSIRGNTEAFF
TGCGCCAGCAGCCTCACCTCCGGGACAGTTTCAATAAGAGGGAACACTGAAGCTTTCTTT
>-|TRBJ1-1|TRBD1|TRBV6-5
CASSYQTGVSAEAFF
TGTGCCAGCAGTTACCAGACAGGGGTATCCGCTGAAGCTTTCTTT
>-|TRBJ1-4|-|TRBV7-9
CASSLGQTNEKLFF
TGTGCCAGCAGCTTAGGGCAGACTAATGAAAAACTGTTTTTT
>once|TRBJ1-1|TRBD1|TRBV19
CASSNQGGTEAFF
TGTGCCAGTAGTAATCAGGGGGGTACTGAAGCTTTCTTT
>-|TRBJ1-5|-|TRBV6-5
CASSYTSGPHQPQHF
TGTGCCAGCAGTTACACGTCAGGGCCTCATCAGCCCCAGCATTTT
>-|TRBJ1-2|-|TRBV30
CAWSALGNYGYTF
TGTGCCTGGAGTGCCTTGGGCAACTATGGCTACACCTTC
>few|TRBJ1-1|-|TRBV5-1
CASSLASGRSYLVSTEAFF
TGCGCCAGCAGCTTGGCCTCCGGGAGGTCTTATCTCGTTAGCACTGAAGCTTTCTTT
>-|TRBJ1-2|-|TRBV28
CASRDISIGYTF
TGTGCCAGCAGGGACATTTCTATCGGCTACACCTTC
>-|TRBJ1-5|-|TRBV4-1
CASSQRGISNQPQHF
TGCGCCAGCAGCCAGCGGGGGATTAGCAATCAGCCCCAGCATTTT
>-|TRBJ1-6|TRBD1|TRBV28
CASSLYAQKGASNSPLHF
TGTGCCAGCAGTTTATACGCCCAAAAGGGGGCGAGTAATTCACCCCTCCACTTT
>-|TRBJ2-1|TRBD2|TRBV27
CASRLGGNEQFF
TGTGCCAGCAGACTCGGGGGGAATGAGCAGTTCTTC
>-|TRBJ1-2|-|TRBV28
CASSLVRVDRAYGYTF
TGTGCCAGCAGTTTAGTACGTGTCGACAGAGCCTATGGCTACACCTTC
>-|TRBJ1-5|TRBD1|TRBV27
CASSSGQGGNQPQHF
TGTGCCAGCAGTTCGGGACAGGGGGGCAATCAGCCCCAGCATTTT
>-|TRBJ2-7|-|TRBV4-1
CASSPRPGEEYEQYF
TGCGCCAGCAGCCCGCGGCCAGGGGAAGAATACGAGCAGTACTTC
>-|TRBJ2-7|-|TRBV19
CASSTGTGYEQYF
TGTGCCAGTAGTACTGGTACGGGCTACGAGCAGTACTTC
>few|TRBJ2-1|TRBD1|TRBV3-1/TRBV3-2
CASSVGQGVSDEQFF
TGTGCCAGCAGCGTAGGACAGGGGGTATCCGATGAGCAGTTCTTC
>-|TRBJ2-7|TRBD1|TRBV2
CASASGTGVYEQYF
TGTGCCAGCGCTTCCGGGACAGGGGTCTACGAGCAGTACTTC
>-|TRBJ2-1|TRBD2|TRBV18
CASSPRGRGDPNEQFF
TGTGCCAGCTCACCACGTGGACGGGGGGACCCCAATGAGCAGTTCTTC
>-|TRBJ1-2|TRBD1|TRBV7-8
CASSLGQGALGYTF
TGTGCCAGCAGCTTAGGACAGGGGGCGCTTGGCTACACCTTC
>-|TRBJ2-3|TRBD2|TRBV5-1
CASSSRTSGSVMDTQYF
TGCGCCAGCAGCTCCCGGACTAGCGGGAGCGTCATGGATACGCAGTATTTT
>once|TRBJ1-2|TRBD1|TRBV28
CASSRDSYNYGYTF
TGTGCCAGCAGCCGGGACAGTTATAACTATGGCTACACCTTC
>-|TRBJ2-1|TRBD2|TRBV6-5
CASGVNAGASEQFF
TGTGCCAGCGGAGTCAATGCGGGAGCGAGTGAGCAGTTCTTC
>-|TRBJ1-5|-|TRBV29-1
CSVWVGGDQPQHF
TGCAGCGTCTGGGTCGGGGGGGATCAGCCCCAGCATTTT
>-|TRBJ1-1|-|TRBV18
CASSRNGGTEAFF
TGTGCCAGCTCACGGAACGGGGGGACTGAAGCTTTCTTT
>-|TRBJ1-2|-|TRBV6-5
CASKRQVSDTYGYTF
TGTGCCAGCAAGAGACAGGTTAGCGACACCTATGGCTACACCTTC
>-|TRBJ1-3|-|TRBV30
CAWRTVGNTIYF
TGTGCCTGGAGGACAGTCGGAAACACCATATATTTT
>-|TRBJ2-7|TRBD1|TRBV6-2/TRBV6-3
CASSYPSGTGVARALYEQYF
TGTGCCAGCAGTTACCCGAGCGGGACAGGGGTCGCCCGGGCCCTATACGAGCAGTACTTC
>-|TRBJ1-5|TRBD1|TRBV19
CASTTGAKNQPQHF
TGTGCCAGTACCACAGGGGCAAAGAATCAGCCCCAGCATTTT
>-|TRBJ1-2|TRBD1|TRBV25-1
CASSPATGQGYGYTF
TGTGCCAGCAGTCCTGCCACGGGACAGGGCTATGGCTACACCTTC
>-|TRBJ1-5|-|TRBV5-8
CASSLRGNQPQHF
TGTGCCAGCAGTCTACGGGGTAATCAGCCCCAGCATTTT
>-|TRBJ2-1|-|TRBV4-1
CASSPGLDLNNEQFF
TGCGCCAGCAGCCCTGGACTCGACCTAAACAATGAGCAGTTCTTC
>-|TRBJ1-4|-|TRBV3-1/TRBV3-2
CASSPNRDSEKLFF
TGTGCCAGCAGCCCTAACCGGGACTCGGAAAAACTGTTTTTT
>-|TRBJ1-4|-|TRBV4-1
CASRPGTTNEKLFF
TGCGCCAGCCGACCCGGGACAACTAATGAAAAACTGTTTTTT
>once|TRBJ2-7|TRBD2|TRBV9
CASSRGRGSEQYF
TGTGCCAGCAGTCGCGGGAGGGGATCCGAGCAGTACTTC
>-|TRBJ1-1|TRBD1|TRBV29-1
CSVGTGATEAFF
TGCAGCGTAGGGACAGGGGCCACTGAAGCTTTCTTT
>-|TRBJ1-5|-|TRBV15
CATSIETDQPQHF
TGTGCCACCAGCATAGAGACAGATCAGCCCCAGCATTTT
>-|TRBJ2-7|-|TRBV28
CASSLGALYEQYF
TGTGCCAGCAGTTTAGGGGCCCTCTACGAGCAGTACTTC